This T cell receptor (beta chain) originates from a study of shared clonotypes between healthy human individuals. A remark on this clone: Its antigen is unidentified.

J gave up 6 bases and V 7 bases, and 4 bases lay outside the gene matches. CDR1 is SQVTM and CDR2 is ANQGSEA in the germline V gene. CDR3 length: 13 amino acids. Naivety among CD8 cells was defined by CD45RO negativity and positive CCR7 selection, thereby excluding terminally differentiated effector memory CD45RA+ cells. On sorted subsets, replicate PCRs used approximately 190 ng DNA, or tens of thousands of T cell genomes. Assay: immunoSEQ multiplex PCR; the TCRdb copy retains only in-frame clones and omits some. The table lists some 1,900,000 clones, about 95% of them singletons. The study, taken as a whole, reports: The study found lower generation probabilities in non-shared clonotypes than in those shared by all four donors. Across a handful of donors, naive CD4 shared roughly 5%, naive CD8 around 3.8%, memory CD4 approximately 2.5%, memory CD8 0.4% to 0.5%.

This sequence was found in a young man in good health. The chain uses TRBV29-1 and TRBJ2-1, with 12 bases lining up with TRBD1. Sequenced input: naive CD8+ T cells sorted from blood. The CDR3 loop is CSGGTGGINEQFF. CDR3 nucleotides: TGCAGCGGTGGGACAGGGGGCATCAATGAGCAGTTCTTC.